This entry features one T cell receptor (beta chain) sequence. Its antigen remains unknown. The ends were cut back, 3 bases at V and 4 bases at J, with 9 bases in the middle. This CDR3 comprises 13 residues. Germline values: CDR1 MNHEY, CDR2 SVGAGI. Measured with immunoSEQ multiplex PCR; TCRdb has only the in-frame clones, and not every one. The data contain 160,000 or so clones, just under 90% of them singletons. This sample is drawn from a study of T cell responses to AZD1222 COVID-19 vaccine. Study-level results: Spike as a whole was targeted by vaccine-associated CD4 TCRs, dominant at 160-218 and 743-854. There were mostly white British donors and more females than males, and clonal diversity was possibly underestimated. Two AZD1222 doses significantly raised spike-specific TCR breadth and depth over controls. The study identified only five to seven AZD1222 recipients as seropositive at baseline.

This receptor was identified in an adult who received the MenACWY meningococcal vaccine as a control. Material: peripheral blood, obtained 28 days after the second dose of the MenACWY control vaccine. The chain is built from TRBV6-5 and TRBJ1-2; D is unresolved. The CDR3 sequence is CASSYSDTYGYTF. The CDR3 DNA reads TGTGCCAGCAGTTATTCCGACACCTATGGCTACACCTTC.